This is a list of T cell receptor beta chains from one sample in a study of blood T cell repertoires in COVID-19. Assay used: immunoSEQ multiplex PCR; TCRdb lists only in-frame clones, some missing. The sample includes about 130,000 clones, around 82% of them seen just once. Sequenced: peripheral blood. Every receptor here comes from a man aged 25-45 years with COVID-19, enrolled during active disease. Each CDR3 is given with its conserved first and last residue. Fields, in order: J gene, V gene, CDR3 protein.

j_call: TRBJ2-1
v_call: TRBV27
cdr3_aa: CASSSPGHYNEQFF

j_call: TRBJ1-3
v_call: TRBV28
cdr3_aa: CASSSIEGAAGNTIYF

j_call: TRBJ1-3
v_call: TRBV30
cdr3_aa: CASFKDRDTSGNTIYF

j_call: TRBJ2-1
v_call: TRBV7-9
cdr3_aa: CASSPGTGDYNEQFF

j_call: TRBJ1-1
v_call: TRBV6-5
cdr3_aa: CASSSSGTGNTEAFF

j_call: TRBJ2-5
v_call: TRBV12-5
cdr3_aa: CASGFRSVLWDSHKGGETQYF

j_call: TRBJ2-7
v_call: TRBV28
cdr3_aa: CASSFLDRGTYEQYF

j_call: TRBJ2-1
v_call: TRBV7-9
cdr3_aa: CASSLAQTRYHLGQFF

j_call: TRBJ1-4
v_call: TRBV5-6
cdr3_aa: CASSLGATLTNEKLFF

j_call: TRBJ2-1
v_call: TRBV30
cdr3_aa: CAWSVASGVLISYNEQFF

j_call: TRBJ1-2
v_call: TRBV13
cdr3_aa: CASSFRQGANGYTF

j_call: TRBJ2-1
v_call: TRBV11-2
cdr3_aa: CASSFGTSGRVYNEQFF

j_call: TRBJ1-4
v_call: TRBV6-5
cdr3_aa: CASSNGGGTNEKLFF

j_call: TRBJ2-1
v_call: TRBV6-4
cdr3_aa: CASSETSSGIEQFF

j_call: TRBJ2-1
v_call: TRBV5-5
cdr3_aa: CASNSPLHSYNEQFF

j_call: TRBJ2-7
v_call: TRBV19
cdr3_aa: CASSIVAGSSYEQYF

j_call: TRBJ2-3
v_call: TRBV6-5
cdr3_aa: CASSYSAGDTDTQYF

j_call: TRBJ2-2
v_call: TRBV5-6
cdr3_aa: CASSRLDSNTGELFF

j_call: TRBJ2-5
v_call: TRBV3-1/TRBV3-2
cdr3_aa: CASSQGGTETQYF

j_call: TRBJ2-7
v_call: TRBV4-1
cdr3_aa: CASSQGQANYEQYF

j_call: TRBJ1-4
v_call: TRBV14
cdr3_aa: CASSPGWGDEKLFF

j_call: TRBJ2-1
v_call: TRBV29-1
cdr3_aa: CSVGAGPSSYNEQFF

j_call: TRBJ2-3
v_call: TRBV21-1
cdr3_aa: CASRQGYTDTQYF

j_call: TRBJ1-1
v_call: TRBV2
cdr3_aa: CASRTDRGPGTEAFF

j_call: TRBJ1-6
v_call: TRBV7-6
cdr3_aa: CASSLDPTGNNSPLHF

j_call: TRBJ1-6
v_call: TRBV27
cdr3_aa: CASSSQGYNSPLHF

j_call: TRBJ1-2
v_call: TRBV5-4
cdr3_aa: CASTFGVFSGYTF